One sample yielded the 20 T cell receptor beta chains listed below, sequenced in a study of cytomegalovirus exposure and HLA in healthy donors (dated by TCRdb to the late 2010s). Libraries were prepared through the immunoSEQ multiplex PCR assay. What TCRdb holds here is the immuneACCESS table cut down to in-frame rearrangements. Part of the clones is not present; checked against another copy, under half of the missing clones reflect an unresolved V gene, and the others are unexplained. The sample table shows fewer than 150,000 clones, and around 87% are seen once. In total, the top ten clones hold less than 9% of the sample. Material for sequencing was PBMCs. These receptor sequences come from a man aged 18-30 years in good health and CMV-seropositive.

The J gene is TRBJ1-4, the V gene TRBV30, with D perhaps TRBD1 (5 bases). The CDR3 sequence is 15 residues long. V gave up 4 bases and J gave up 6 bases, with 18 bases separating them. Looked up from germline, CDR1 is GTSNPN and CDR2 is SVGIG (reference sequence). DNA for the CDR3: TGTGCCTGGACCTTCTCGGGGGTCCGGGATGAAAAACTGTTTTTT. Translation: CAWTFSGVRDEKLFF.

The rearrangement uses TRBV2 and TRBJ1-1, with a possible D match to TRBD1 (6 bases). V lost 5 bases and J 6 bases, leaving 13 bases between the germline ends. The CDR3 runs 13 residues. Germline V gene sequence: CDR1 SNHLY, CDR2 FYNNEI. The CDR3 DNA is TGTGCCAGCAGTCACAGGGTAATTTCTGAAGCTTTCTTT. Its protein is CASSHRVISEAFF.

The chain has TRBV6-1 and TRBJ1-1; a weak D match, TRBD1 (5 bases). Trimming pared 7 bases from V and 5 bases from J, leaving 20 bases between. CDR3 length equals 15 residues. Germline CDR1 reads MNHNS; CDR2 reads SASEGT. The CDR3: CASTTDPSGGTEAFF. In DNA form, the CDR3 reads TGTGCCAGCACGACAGACCCCTCCGGTGGGACTGAAGCTTTCTTT.

The chain employs TRBV7-2 and TRBJ2-1, with 10 bases aligning to TRBD1. The CDR3 extends over 18 amino acids. The germline gives CDR1 SGHTA, CDR2 FQGNSA. V shed 4 bases and J 5 bases; nucleotides not matched to a gene: 14. CDR3 sequence: CASSSQATGGPHNNEQFF. The CDR3 bases are TGTGCCAGCAGCTCACAAGCGACAGGGGGCCCCCACAACAATGAGCAGTTCTTC.

V usage is TRBV28 and J usage is TRBJ1-1, with D perhaps matching TRBD1 (6 bases). The V gene lost 6 bases and the J gene lost 4 bases, with 24 bases spanning the gap. CDR3 length equals 17 residues. Germline values: CDR1 MDHEN, CDR2 SYDVKM. The CDR3 DNA reads as TGTGCCAGCAGCCCGATCGGGGGGCTTCTGCGAAGCACTGAAGCTTTCTTT. This translates into CASSPIGGLLRSTEAFF.

A few counts support this clone. The V gene is TRBV11-2, the J gene TRBJ1-6, with D tentatively TRBD1 (6 bases). Germline V lookup: CDR1 SGHAT, CDR2 FQNNGV. With 5 bases removed from V and 8 bases from J, the gap between germline ends came to 13 bases. This CDR3 comprises 14 residues. The DNA of the CDR3 is TGTGCCAGCAGCCCTACAGGGTTGGATTCACCCCTCCACTTT. Amino acids: CASSPTGLDSPLHF.

J is TRBJ1-1 and V is TRBV11-2; the D is unclear. Germline CDR1 is SGHAT and CDR2 is FQNNGV. The CDR3 covers 14 residues. V was clipped by 2 bases and J by 9 bases, with 16 bases between them. CDR3 nucleotide sequence: TGTGCCAGCAGCTTAAGCGGTCGTTCCGACCAAGCTTTCTTT. It specifies CASSLSGRSDQAFF.

This sequence joins TRBV28 and TRBJ1-5; the match to TRBD1 covers 7 bases. The CDR3 consists of 12 residues. CDR1 is MDHEN, CDR2 SYDVKM, per germline. Trimming at V came to 5 bases and at J to 11 bases, leaving 6 bases not matched to a gene. CDR3 coding DNA: TGTGCCAGCAGTCCGCTAGGACAGGCCCAGCATTTT. This encodes CASSPLGQAQHF.

This rearrangement joins TRBV7-8 to TRBJ1-1; D is possibly TRBD1 (5 bases). The germline V gene has CDR1 SGHVS and CDR2 FQNEAQ. V was cut by 1 base and J by 4 bases, with 10 bases left in between. The CDR3 contains 14 residues. The CDR3 sequence: CASSLGGRVTEAFF. The CDR3 nucleotides read TGTGCCAGCAGCTTAGGAGGCAGGGTCACTGAAGCTTTCTTT.

In this sample, this clone turned up once. V and J are TRBV7-9 and TRBJ1-5; possibly TRBD1 for D (6 bases). The V end lost 5 bases, the J end lost 3 bases, and 17 bases lay between the germline ends. The CDR3 spans 16 residues. Germline lookup yields CDR1 SEHNR and CDR2 FQNEAQ (reference sequence). CDR3 nucleotide sequence: TGTGCCAGCAGCCCCTCATGGGGGGGCCCCAATCAGCCCCAGCATTTT. It codes for CASSPSWGGPNQPQHF.

CDR3 in amino acids: CASPRGYEQFF. Written as DNA, the CDR3 is TGTGCCAGCCCGCGCGGATATGAGCAGTTCTTC. The chain has TRBV6-1 and TRBJ2-1, with D unresolved. Trimming shortened V by 8 bases and J by 8 bases, and 10 bases separated the two germline ends. The V gene's germline CDR1 is MNHNS and CDR2 SASEGT. There are 11 residues in the CDR3.

This rearrangement joins TRBV27 to TRBJ1-5; tentative D call: TRBD1 (6 bases). Per the germline V gene, CDR1 is MNHEY and CDR2 is SMNVEV (reference sequence). The CDR3 loop spans 14 amino acids. V lost 5 bases, J lost 2 bases, and 10 bases lay in between. CDR3 in DNA: TGTGCCAGCAGTACATCAGGGGGCAATCAGCCCCAGCATTTT. Protein: CASSTSGGNQPQHF.

The J gene is TRBJ2-7, the V gene TRBV6-1; 7 bases are shared with TRBD1. CDR1 is MNHNS and CDR2 is SASEGT in the germline V gene. This CDR3 comprises 15 residues. Losses at the gene ends were 2 bases for V and 5 bases for J; bases not matched to a gene: 9. The CDR3 nucleotides read TGTGCCAGCAGTGAACCGTCTGAGACAGGGAACGAGCAGTACTTC. This translates into CASSEPSETGNEQYF.

V usage is TRBV12-5 and J usage is TRBJ2-2; perhaps TRBD1 as D (5 bases). The CDR3 consists of 17 residues. CDR1 and CDR2 (germline): LGHNT, FRNRAP. The V gene lost 3 bases and the J gene lost 2 bases, with 16 bases spanning the gap. The CDR3 loop reads CASGFKSGQGNTGELFF. The DNA of the CDR3 is TGTGCTAGTGGTTTCAAGTCCGGACAAGGAAACACCGGGGAGCTGTTTTTT.

This clone was seen a few times. This rearrangement joins TRBV30 to TRBJ1-1; D might be TRBD1 (6 bases). The germline V and J ends were trimmed by 6 bases and 4 bases, with 12 bases remaining between them. The CDR3 loop spans 12 amino acids. Germline values: CDR1 GTSNPN, CDR2 SVGIG (reference sequence). CDR3 sequence (DNA): TGTGCCTGCATCCCCAGGGGCACTGAAGCTTTCTTT. Amino acid sequence: CACIPRGTEAFF.

The V gene is TRBV5-1, the J gene TRBJ2-7; the match to TRBD1 covers 9 bases. The CDR3 extends over 15 amino acids. In germline, CDR1 is SGHRS, CDR2 YFSETQ. V dropped 0 bases and J dropped 4; count of bases not matched to a gene: 5. CDR3: CASSLGQGGSYEQYF. CDR3 bases: TGCGCCAGCAGCTTGGGACAGGGGGGATCGTACGAGCAGTACTTC. The variable domain in full, with the rest retrieved from reference TRBV5-1 and TRBJ2-7, is KAGVTQTPRYLIKTRGQQVTLSCSPISGHRSVSWYQQTPGQGLQFLFEYFSETQRNKGNFPGRFSGRQFSNSRSEMNVSTLELGDSALYLCASSLGQGGSYEQYFGPGTRLTVT.

The V and J genes are TRBV9 and TRBJ1-2; D is perhaps TRBD1 (6 bases). V was shortened by 6 bases and J by 7 bases, with 19 bases between the two germline ends. The CDR3 is 14 amino acids. The germline gives CDR1 SGDLS, CDR2 YYNGEE. CDR3: CASTKDQGLPGYTF. CDR3 sequence (DNA): TGTGCCAGCACTAAAGATCAGGGGCTTCCTGGCTACACCTTC.

The rearrangement uses TRBV2 and TRBJ1-3; tentatively, D is TRBD1 (5 bases). V lost 1 base, J lost 4 bases, and 17 bases lay in between. From germline, CDR1 is SNHLY and CDR2 FYNNEI. The CDR3 totals 17 residues. CDR3 residues: CASSEGPQGLSGNTIYF. CDR3 sequence (DNA): TGTGCCAGCAGTGAAGGCCCCCAGGGATTGAGCGGAAACACCATATATTTT.

The chain carries TRBV7-9 and TRBJ2-3, with 9 bases aligning to TRBD2. Germline CDR1 is SEHNR and CDR2 is FQNEAQ (reference sequence). Trimming took 3 bases from V and 4 from J; bases not matched to a gene: 5. The CDR3 is 15 residues long. CDR3 residues: CASSFIAGVSDTQYF. CDR3 sequence (DNA): TGTGCCAGCAGCTTTATAGCGGGAGTTTCAGATACGCAGTATTTT. The full variable domain, completed using reference TRBV7-9 and TRBJ2-3, is DTGVSQNPRHKITKRGQNVTFRCDPISEHNRLYWYRQTLGQGPEFLTYFQNEAQLEKSRLLSDRFSAERPKGSFSTLEIQRTEQGDSAMYLCASSFIAGVSDTQYFGPGTRLTVL.

This chain links TRBV7-9 with TRBJ1-1; D is undetermined. Trimming removed 5 bases at V and 0 bases at J, with 13 bases between. The germline gives CDR1 SEHNR, CDR2 FQNEAQ (reference sequence). The CDR3 sequence is 15 residues long. The chain's CDR3 is CASSPRETVNTEAFF. The DNA of the CDR3 is TGTGCCAGCAGCCCCAGAGAAACAGTGAACACTGAAGCTTTCTTT.